This T cell receptor beta chain was captured in a study of brain T cells in children with intractable seizures. General study results and limits: Absence of clones before surgery may stem from lower sequencing depth.

The time point here: blood from clinic visit 5 months post-surgery; TSC patient then seizure free. Libraries were prepared by immunoSEQ multiplex PCR; TCRdb keeps only in-frame clonotypes and omits some of them. The data contain 340,000 or so clones, over 90% of them seen just once; the ten biggest clones take up under 7%. V dropped 10 bases and J dropped 5 bases, with 17 bases sitting between them. The germline CDR1 and CDR2 sequences are LNHDA and SQIVND (reference sequence). The CDR3 consists of 13 residues. On this clone itself: Its matching antigen is unknown.

Sequenced here: peripheral blood, sampled 4 to 5 months after surgery. The TCR comes from a boy in the first two years of life with tuberous sclerosis and intractable seizures. The genes are TRBV19 and TRBJ1-2; D not certain. The DNA of the CDR3 is TGTGCCACCTCATATAGAGGCGATTATGGCTACACCTTC. Its translation: CATSYRGDYGYTF.